Below are 16 T cell receptor beta chains sequenced from a single sample in a study of resident and recirculating memory T cells in vitiligo (dated 2018 in TCRdb). Library generation was performed with the immunoSEQ multiplex PCR assay. Held by TCRdb, this immuneACCESS table contains in-frame sequences only and omits some clones. Under half of the omission traces to an unresolved V gene where checked; the cause of the rest is unknown. The sample table lists 39,000 or so clones, about 90% of them with a count of one. The ten largest clones capture about 4.6% of the sample. Sequencing was carried out using blood. All receptors come from a male donor with vitiligo.

This clone was seen just once. The rearrangement joins TRBV4-3 to TRBJ2-1; 7 nucleotides align to TRBD2. This CDR3 has 15 amino acids. Germline-derived CDR1 and CDR2 are LGHNA and YSLEER. The junction had 0 bases not matched to a gene; V was cut back by 1 base and J by 0 bases. The CDR3 DNA is TGCGCCAGCAGCCAAGGGACTAGCTCCTACAATGAGCAGTTCTTC. It yields the protein CASSQGTSSYNEQFF.

This chain connects TRBV12-5 to TRBJ1-1; D is unclear. This CDR3 has 17 residues. Germline V gene data show CDR1 as LGHNT and CDR2 as FRNRAP. V was clipped by 4 bases and J by 0 bases, with 18 bases between them. The CDR3 spells CASGSPFNSVMNTEAFF. The CDR3 DNA reads TGTGCTAGTGGTTCCCCCTTTAACTCGGTGATGAACACTGAAGCTTTCTTT. The full variable domain, its missing parts supplied by reference TRBV12-5 and TRBJ1-1, is DARVTQTPRHKVTEMGQEVTMRCQPILGHNTVFWYRQTMMQGLELLAYFRNRAPLDDSGMPKDRFSAEMPDATLATLKIQPSEPRDSAVYFCASGSPFNSVMNTEAFFGQGTRLTVV.

The CDR3 sequence is CASSKGVLNEQYF. For the CDR3, the DNA is TGTGCCAGCTCAAAGGGGGTGCTAAACGAGCAGTACTTC. V and J are TRBV18 and TRBJ2-7; possible D gene TRBD1, 6 bases. V shed 5 bases and J shed 5 bases, with 13 bases lying between them. The CDR3 runs to 13 residues. CDR1 is KGHSH and CDR2 is LQKENI in the germline V gene.

The chain has TRBV19 and TRBJ1-3, with a weak D call TRBD1 (5 bases). The CDR3 contains 13 residues. Germline CDR1 and CDR2: LNHDA and SQIVND (reference sequence). V lost 3 bases and J 8 bases, leaving 11 bases between the germline ends. The CDR3 coding sequence is TGTGCCAGTAGTATGCTCTTACAGGACACCATATATTTT. This sequence encodes CASSMLLQDTIYF.

CDR3 loop: CASSSYRGLAYNSPLHF. CDR3 bases: TGTGCCAGCAGCTCTTACAGGGGGCTCGCCTATAATTCACCCCTCCACTTT. The chain employs TRBV11-2 and TRBJ1-6, with 9 bases fitting TRBD1. CDR3 length equals 17 residues. The junction had 6 bases not matched to a gene; V was cut back by 4 bases and J by 2 bases. Germline lookup yields CDR1 SGHAT and CDR2 FQNNGV.

V gene TRBV2 combines with J gene TRBJ1-5; 8 bases line up with TRBD1. The CDR3 extends over 15 amino acids. CDR1 is SNHLY and CDR2 is FYNNEI in the germline V gene. Trimming removed 4 bases from V and 3 bases from J; junction bases left unmatched: 5. CDR3 coding DNA: TGTGCCAGCAGTGGGACAGGGATTTCCAATCAGCCCCAGCATTTT. As protein: CASSGTGISNQPQHF.

The chain carries TRBV11-2 and TRBJ2-5, with 10 bases fitting TRBD2. CDR1 and CDR2 (germline): SGHAT, FQNNGV. The length of the CDR3 is 16 residues. Trimming at V came to 7 bases and at J to 1 base, leaving 9 bases not matched to a gene. The CDR3 loop is CASTPSSGGRQETQYF. For the CDR3, the DNA is TGTGCCAGCACCCCGTCTAGCGGGGGCCGCCAAGAGACCCAGTACTTC. Full variable domain (missing parts from reference TRBV11-2 and TRBJ2-5): EAGVAQSPRYKIIEKRQSVAFWCNPISGHATLYWYQQILGQGPKLLIQFQNNGVVDDSQLPKDRFSAERLKGVDSTLKIQPAKLEDSAVYLCASTPSSGGRQETQYFGPGTRLLVL.

The chain recombines TRBV7-9 with TRBJ1-4; D gene uncertain. The V end was cut by 7 bases, the J end by 5 bases, with 8 bases between. The germline gives CDR1 SEHNR, CDR2 FQNEAQ (reference sequence). This CDR3 spans 12 amino acids. CDR3 in amino acids: CASTPSNEKLFF. The CDR3 bases are TGTGCCAGCACCCCTTCCAATGAAAAACTGTTTTTT.

The CDR3 sequence: CASSNPDRAKNIQYF. DNA of the CDR3: TGTGCCAGCAGTAATCCAGACAGAGCCAAAAACATTCAGTACTTC. This chain uses TRBV6-1 with TRBJ2-4, with D possibly being TRBD1 (5 bases). Germline values: CDR1 MNHNS, CDR2 SASEGT. The CDR3 runs to 15 residues. V shed 5 bases and J shed 0 bases, with 11 bases lying between them.

This rearrangement joins TRBV2 to TRBJ2-5, with unresolved D. TRBJ2-7 explains the end of the DNA better; the J call may be wrong. This CDR3 is built from 15 residues. Germline CDR1 SNHLY, CDR2 FYNNEI. The CDR3 DNA reads TGTGCCAGCAGCCCGACCGTCGCCCCCGGGTACGAGCAGTACTTC. This codes for CASSPTVAPGYEQYF.

This clone was counted once. V and J are TRBV5-1 and TRBJ1-1; no reliable D call. V lost 0 bases, J lost 1 base, and 10 bases lay in between. This CDR3 has 15 residues. Germline CDR1 SGHRS, CDR2 YFSETQ. The CDR3 DNA follows: TGCGCCAGCAGCTTGGAGTCAGCGGGGAACACTGAAGCTTTCTTT. Translating it yields CASSLESAGNTEAFF.

This clone has just a few counts. The J gene is TRBJ2-7, the V gene TRBV27; possible D gene TRBD1, 5 bases. Germline V lookup: CDR1 MNHEY, CDR2 SMNVEV (reference sequence). The CDR3 totals 12 residues. V lost 4 bases and J lost 6, with 10 bases in between. CDR3 residues: CASSSRVTEQYF. The CDR3 DNA reads TGTGCCAGCAGTTCCAGGGTAACCGAGCAGTACTTC.

The V gene is TRBV5-7, the J gene TRBJ1-4; 10 positions match TRBD1. TRBV5-7 is an ORF for which the function is uncertain. Trimming took 3 bases from V and 5 from J; bases not matched to a gene: 7. This CDR3 comprises 16 residues. The CDR3 protein is CASSSARDRGNEKLFF. The CDR3 DNA is TGTGCCAGCAGCTCTGCACGGGACAGGGGAAATGAAAAACTGTTTTTT.

The chain carries TRBV15 and TRBJ2-7; 11 positions match TRBD2. CDR1 is LNHNV, CDR2 YYDKDF, per germline (reference sequence). CDR3 length: 15 residues. Germline trimming cut 5 bases from V and 5 bases from J; bases unmatched to any gene: 8. The CDR3 DNA is TGTGCCACCAGCCACCAACCGGGACTAGCGGACGAGCAGTACTTC. This gives the protein CATSHQPGLADEQYF.

The gene calls are TRBV5-4 and TRBJ2-5; possible D gene TRBD2, 6 bases. Germline lookup yields CDR1 SGHNT and CDR2 YYREEE (reference sequence). Trimming stripped 1 base from V and 4 bases from J, with 14 bases between. The CDR3 runs 15 residues. The CDR3 sequence is CASSLPGDLGETQYF. The CDR3, as DNA: TGTGCCAGCAGCTTGCCGGGGGACCTTGGAGAGACCCAGTACTTC.

This clone was observed a single time. The rearrangement uses TRBV9 and TRBJ1-6, with TRBD1 identical over 7 bases. This CDR3 is 13 amino acids long. The J segment lost 11 bases and the V segment lost 4 bases, leaving 6 bases of the junction unmatched. Germline V gene lookup returns CDR1 SGDLS and CDR2 YYNGEE. This CDR3 reads CASSLRTGPPLHF. As DNA, the CDR3 is TGTGCCAGCAGCCTAAGGACAGGCCCACCCCTCCACTTT.